The 15 T cell receptor beta chains presented below share a single source sample, sequenced in a study of blood T cell repertoires in COVID-19. Produced via immunoSEQ multiplex PCR; TCRdb's table is partial and in-frame only. The sample consists of roughly 100,000 clones, roughly 89% of them appearing once. Sequenced input: peripheral blood. All receptors come from a human donor with COVID-19, enrolled during active disease. The donor label of this sample is uncertain.

The V gene is TRBV11-3, the J gene TRBJ1-1, with D hard to call. Trimming left V 5 bases short and J 3 bases short, with 16 bases between. The CDR3 loop spans 15 amino acids. CDR1 is SGHNT and CDR2 is YENEEA in the germline V gene. CDR3 bases: TGTGCCAGCAGCCCCGCCTTCGGCGGGGACACTGAAGCTTTCTTT. It yields the protein CASSPAFGGDTEAFF. Drawing the rest from reference TRBV11-3 and TRBJ1-1, the complete variable domain is EAGVVQSPRYKIIEKKQPVAFWCNPISGHNTLYWYLQNLGQGPELLIRYENEEAVDDSQLPKDRFSAERLKGVDSTLKIQPAELGDSAVYLCASSPAFGGDTEAFFGQGTRLTVV.

The chain has TRBV7-9 and TRBJ1-1; the D gene is possibly TRBD1 (6 bases). V was shortened by 4 bases and J by 1 base, with 13 bases between the two germline ends. The CDR3 sequence is 15 residues long. The V gene's germline CDR1 is SEHNR and CDR2 FQNEAQ (reference sequence). In nucleotides, the CDR3 is TGTGCCAGCAGCTCGAAGGGACATCAGAACACTGAAGCTTTCTTT. Translated: CASSSKGHQNTEAFF.

This chain uses TRBV12-3 or TRBV12-4 with TRBJ1-5, with D possibly being TRBD1 (5 bases). This CDR3 has 13 amino acids. The V end was cut by 6 bases, the J end by 6 bases, with 12 bases between. The CDR3 loop reads CASREGVFQPQHF. The CDR3 bases are TGTGCCAGCAGAGAAGGGGTTTTTCAGCCCCAGCATTTT.

The chain links TRBV5-4 to TRBJ1-2, with 10 bases identical to TRBD1. The CDR3 consists of 14 residues. Germline V gene sequence: CDR1 SGHNT, CDR2 YYREEE (reference sequence). The V segment lost 6 bases and the J segment 4 bases; nucleotides outside the gene matches: 6. Here the CDR3 reads CASIRQGAGYGYTF. The CDR3, as DNA: TGTGCCAGCATTAGACAGGGGGCCGGCTATGGCTACACCTTC.

The chain combines TRBV5-1 with TRBJ2-1; 8 bases are shared with TRBD1. The CDR3 contains 15 residues. The trim removed 0 bases at V and 4 bases at J, leaving 3 bases unmatched. From germline, CDR1 is SGHRS and CDR2 YFSETQ. The CDR3 here is CASSLETGEYNEQFF. CDR3 bases: TGCGCCAGCAGCTTGGAGACAGGGGAGTACAATGAGCAGTTCTTC.

This clone appeared a few times. The CDR3 DNA reads as TGTGCAAGCGGGGTTGGGAGCTATGGCTACACCTTC. Its protein is CASGVGSYGYTF. V and J are TRBV28 and TRBJ1-2, with unresolved D. The CDR3 runs 12 residues. The V gene's germline CDR1 is MDHEN and CDR2 SYDVKM.

The V call is TRBV18, the J call TRBJ2-4; 7 nucleotides align to TRBD1. From germline, CDR1 is KGHSH and CDR2 LQKENI. This CDR3 spans 15 amino acids. With V trimmed by 3 bases and J by 2 bases, 4 bases remained unmatched. The CDR3 DNA sequence: TGTGCCAGCTCACCCGTACAGGGGACCAAAAACATTCAGTACTTC. Encoded protein: CASSPVQGTKNIQYF. Drawing the rest from reference TRBV18 and TRBJ2-4, the complete variable domain is NAGVMQNPRHLVRRRGQEARLRCSPMKGHSHVYWYRQLPEEGLKFMVYLQKENIIDESGMPKERFSAEFPKEGPSILRIQQVVRGDSAAYFCASSPVQGTKNIQYFGAGTRLSVL.

The chain has TRBV10-3 and TRBJ1-5; 9 bases are shared with TRBD1. CDR1 is ENHRY, CDR2 SYGVKD, per germline. The CDR3 has 14 amino acids. V was clipped by 6 bases and J by 4 bases; unmatched bases: 4. The CDR3 spells CAIRGTGMNQPQHF. As DNA, the CDR3 is TGTGCCATCAGGGGGACAGGGATGAATCAGCCCCAGCATTTT.

This clone came up once. V is TRBV19 and J is TRBJ1-5; D gene uncertain. Germline loops: CDR1 LNHDA, CDR2 SQIVND (reference sequence). V dropped 9 bases and J dropped 7 bases, with 16 bases sitting between them. The CDR3 is made up of 13 amino acids. CDR3 bases: TGTGCCAGCTCTCCGGGGTCATTGCAGCCCCAGCATTTT. Translated: CASSPGSLQPQHF.

This clone showed up just once. The V gene is TRBV10-2, the J gene TRBJ1-5, with D possibly matching TRBD1 (5 bases). The ends were cut back, 2 bases at V and 6 bases at J, with 17 bases in the middle. The germline CDR1 and CDR2 sequences are WSHSY and SAAADI. This CDR3 has 16 residues. As DNA, the CDR3 is TGCGCCAGCAGTGAGGCCCTCGGGCAGGGTCCTCAGCCCCAGCATTTT. Protein: CASSEALGQGPQPQHF.

The CDR3 spells CASGTAGVNEQFF. The CDR3 DNA reads TGTGCCAGCGGGACAGCAGGAGTCAATGAGCAGTTCTTC. The rearrangement uses TRBV10-3 and TRBJ2-1; perhaps TRBD1 as D (7 bases). Per the germline V gene, CDR1 is ENHRY and CDR2 is SYGVKD. V was clipped by 10 bases and J by 6 bases, with 16 bases between them. The CDR3 length is 13 residues.

The chain recombines TRBV9 with TRBJ1-2, with D unclear. The V gene lost 3 bases and the J gene lost 5 bases, with 11 bases spanning the gap. Germline V gives CDR1 SGDLS, CDR2 YYNGEE. The CDR3 runs 13 residues. CDR3 protein: CASSAHLLYGYTF. CDR3 bases: TGTGCCAGCAGCGCACACCTCTTATATGGCTACACCTTC.

This chain links TRBV7-3 with TRBJ2-1; 10 bases map to TRBD2. This CDR3 has 16 residues. With V trimmed by 5 bases and J by 2 bases, 6 bases remained unmatched. Germline loops: CDR1 SGHTA, CDR2 FQGTGA. For the CDR3, the DNA is TGTGCCAGCAGCGAACTAGCGGGGACTACCTACAATGAGCAGTTCTTC. This codes for CASSELAGTTYNEQFF.

The chain recombines TRBV7-3 with TRBJ2-7; 9 nucleotides agree with TRBD1. Losses at the gene ends were 5 bases for V and 6 bases for J; bases not matched to a gene: 8. This CDR3 contains 14 residues. Looked up from germline, CDR1 is SGHTA and CDR2 is FQGTGA. The CDR3 loop is CASSRPGQGGEQYF. The CDR3 DNA reads TGTGCCAGCAGCCGACCGGGACAGGGTGGCGAGCAGTACTTC.

In DNA, the CDR3 is TGTGCCAGCAGCCAAACAGCGGCCCTCAATGAGCAGTTCTTC. The encoded protein is CASSQTAALNEQFF. V is TRBV3-1 (or the pseudogene TRBV3-2) and J is TRBJ2-1; a weak D match, TRBD2 (5 bases). With 2 bases removed from V and 6 bases from J, the gap between germline ends came to 11 bases. Looked up from germline, CDR1 is LGHDT and CDR2 is YNNKEL (reference sequence). The CDR3 totals 14 residues.